This TCR beta chain was identified in a study of blood T cells in healthy people across ages. CDR3 length: 16 residues. Deletions cut 0 bases from V and 4 bases from J, with 15 bases between. Germline CDR1 is LNHDA and CDR2 is SQIVND (reference sequence). A J-beta primer mix and a sample-barcoded 5' primer were used in a second PCR of roughly 6 to 11 cycles. TCRdb ran MiXCR on the 5' RACE reads and lists one entry per CDR3 protein. The data show 630,000 or so distinct CDR3 sequences, less than 40% seen once. The sequenced sample consisted of blood. The V call is TRBV19, the J call TRBJ2-5; D is perhaps TRBD2 (5 bases). The receptor was isolated from an elderly woman in good health. Here the CDR3 DNA reads TGTGCCAGTAGTATAGATCGTCCGGGGAATGCAGAGACCCAGTACTTC. This codes for CASSIDRPGNAETQYF.